The 25 T cell receptor beta chains in this list originate from one sample, sequenced in a study of T cells after yellow fever vaccination. MiXCR, run by TCRdb on the 5' RACE reads, gives a single entry per CDR3 protein. The table records about 320,000 distinct CDR3 sequences, roughly a tenth of them present only once. Sequencing was performed on CD4+ T cells sorted from PBMCs, taken 45 days after the yellow fever booster vaccination. Receptor source: a man aged 18 to 35 who received the YFV17D yellow fever vaccine.

This clonotype occurred a few times. The V call is TRBV9, the J call TRBJ1-6; 8 nucleotides agree with TRBD1. The CDR3 is made up of 15 amino acids. After removal of 3 bases from V and 10 bases from J, the junction contained 9 bases not matched to a gene. Germline V CDR1 and CDR2: SGDLS, YYNGEE. The CDR3 loop is CASSARGQGGSPLHF. The CDR3 DNA is TGTGCCAGCAGCGCTCGAGGACAGGGCGGCTCACCCCTCCACTTT.

This sequence joins TRBV15 and TRBJ1-1; D is undetermined. The CDR3 sequence is 15 residues long. V gave up 2 bases and J gave up 7 bases, with 17 bases separating them. Germline V gives CDR1 LNHNV, CDR2 YYDKDF (reference sequence). Here the CDR3 DNA reads TGTGCCACCAGCAGAATCGCCGGGGAGGTCGGTGAAGCTTTCTTT. Translating gives CATSRIAGEVGEAFF.

There are a few counts of this clonotype. The V call is TRBV19, the J call TRBJ1-6; the match to TRBD1 covers 8 bases. The CDR3 runs to 14 residues. V lost 6 bases, J lost 7 bases, and 5 bases stayed unmatched. Germline-derived CDR1 and CDR2 are LNHDA and SQIVND (reference sequence). The CDR3 DNA sequence: TGTGCCAGTAGCCGGGACAGGAAAAATTCACCCCTCCACTTT. This gives the protein CASSRDRKNSPLHF.

The table lists this clonotype with a count of one. The chain couples TRBV7-2 to TRBJ2-3; D is possibly TRBD2 (7 bases). Germline V gives CDR1 SGHTA, CDR2 FQGNSA. This CDR3 is built from 16 residues. Trimming took off 5 bases at V and 1 base at J, with 16 bases between the two ends. CDR3 nucleotides: TGTGCCAGCAGCCCATATTGCGGGGGCCGCACAGATACGCAGTATTTT. Translating it yields CASSPYCGGRTDTQYF. The whole variable domain, remainder taken from reference TRBV7-2 and TRBJ2-3, is GAGVSQSPSNKVTEKGKDVELRCDPISGHTALYWYRQSLGQGLEFLIYFQGNSAPDKSGLPSDRFSAERTGGSVSTLTIQRTQQEDSAVYLCASSPYCGGRTDTQYFGPGTRLTVL.

The table lists this clonotype with a few counts. The chain employs TRBV6-5 and TRBJ1-5; no definite D call. V gave up 0 bases and J gave up 4 bases, with 10 bases separating them. The CDR3 spans 15 residues. From germline, CDR1 is MNHEY and CDR2 SVGAGI. CDR3 nucleotide sequence: TGTGCCAGCAGTTACTCAATCGGGTTAAATCAGCCCCAGCATTTT. Protein: CASSYSIGLNQPQHF.

This clonotype has only a few counts. This sequence joins TRBV6-1 and TRBJ2-3; D gene ambiguous. The length of the CDR3 is 18 residues. The germline gives CDR1 MNHNS, CDR2 SASEGT. V dropped 0 bases and J dropped 7 bases, with 23 bases sitting between them. For the CDR3, the DNA is TGTGCCAGCAGTGAAGCTTCAAATTTAGGGCCCCCGAGAAATACGCAGTATTTT. As protein: CASSEASNLGPPRNTQYF.

This clonotype was counted only a few times. V and J are TRBV7-2 and TRBJ1-2, with D maybe TRBD1 (5 bases). This CDR3 has 15 amino acids. Germline CDR1 reads SGHTA; CDR2 reads FQGNSA. Trimming cost V 2 bases and J 6 bases, with 16 bases left between them. CDR3 protein: CASSLLLGGGHGYTF. The CDR3 nucleotides read TGTGCCAGCAGCTTACTCCTCGGGGGAGGGCATGGCTACACCTTC.

This clonotype was seen repeatedly, ten times or more. The V and J genes are TRBV5-1 and TRBJ2-7; a possible D gene is TRBD1 (5 bases). The CDR3 totals 12 residues. Germline V gene data show CDR1 as SGHRS and CDR2 as YFSETQ. Trimming took 4 bases from V and 1 from J, leaving 6 bases between them. In nucleotides, the CDR3 is TGCGCCAGCAGCCGACAGTCCTACGAGCAGTACTTC. It encodes CASSRQSYEQYF.

The chain links TRBV12-5 to TRBJ1-3; D is undetermined. Per germline, CDR1 LGHNT and CDR2 FRNRAP. V gave up 0 bases and J gave up 3 bases, with 9 bases separating them. There are 15 residues in the CDR3. The CDR3 nucleotides read TGTGCTAGTGGTTTGGTACCCCGATTTGGAAACACCATATATTTT. Residues: CASGLVPRFGNTIYF. Together with reference TRBV12-5 and TRBJ1-3, the CDR3 gives the full variable domain: DARVTQTPRHKVTEMGQEVTMRCQPILGHNTVFWYRQTMMQGLELLAYFRNRAPLDDSGMPKDRFSAEMPDATLATLKIQPSEPRDSAVYFCASGLVPRFGNTIYFGEGSWLTVV.

This clonotype has more than one count but fewer than ten. J is TRBJ1-3 and V is TRBV5-1; possibly TRBD1 for D (5 bases). V lost 0 bases, J lost 3 bases, and 7 bases lay in between. The germline V gene has CDR1 SGHRS and CDR2 YFSETQ. The CDR3 loop spans 14 amino acids. The CDR3 DNA reads TGCGCCAGCAGCTTGGGCAGGGTTGGAAACACCATATATTTT. Translating it yields CASSLGRVGNTIYF.

The table lists this clonotype with a few counts. This chain joins TRBV7-3 and TRBJ2-3; D possibly corresponds to TRBD2 (6 bases). In germline, CDR1 is SGHTA, CDR2 FQGTGA. The CDR3 runs to 14 residues. V lost 5 bases to trimming and J lost 6 bases, with 15 bases between them. This CDR3 is CASSRAGSPDTQYF. The CDR3 DNA reads as TGTGCCAGCAGCCGAGCGGGTTCACCGGATACGCAGTATTTT.

The CDR3 loop is CASSRERGRGGELFF. For the CDR3, the DNA is TGTGCCAGCAGTAGGGAAAGGGGGCGAGGCGGGGAGCTGTTTTTT. The gene calls are TRBV25-1 and TRBJ2-2, with 7 bases fitting TRBD1. The ends lost 5 bases at V and 7 bases at J; junction bases unmatched: 10. Germline loops: CDR1 MGHDK, CDR2 SYGVNS. The CDR3 length is 15 residues.

This clonotype was picked up many times. The V gene is TRBV15, the J gene TRBJ2-2, with D possibly matching TRBD1 (5 bases). V shed 6 bases and J shed 1 base, with 9 bases lying between them. CDR3 size: 14 residues. Germline V gene sequence: CDR1 LNHNV, CDR2 YYDKDF (reference sequence). The CDR3 protein is CATRRTRNTGELFF. The DNA for the CDR3 is TGTGCCACCAGGCGGACACGGAACACCGGGGAGCTGTTTTTT.

The chain employs TRBV18 and TRBJ2-1, with a possible D match to TRBD1 (5 bases). The length of the CDR3 is 17 residues. V lost 3 bases and J lost 6, with 21 bases in between. Germline V gene data show CDR1 as KGHSH and CDR2 as LQKENI. For the CDR3, the DNA is TGTGCCAGCTCACCTTGGGCTCAGGGTGGGGTGACCAATGAGCAGTTCTTC. Amino acid sequence: CASSPWAQGGVTNEQFF.

In its sample, this clonotype was seen a few times. V gene TRBV5-5 combines with J gene TRBJ2-5; 9 bases are a match to TRBD1. CDR3 length: 18 amino acids. CDR1 and CDR2 (germline): SGHKS, YYEKEE (reference sequence). V lost 1 base, J lost 1 base, and 11 bases stayed unmatched. The CDR3 sequence is CASSLIEGQGRAQETQYF. In DNA form, the CDR3 reads TGTGCCAGCAGCTTGATTGAGGGACAGGGACGGGCCCAAGAGACCCAGTACTTC.

The chain carries TRBV7-9 and TRBJ2-3; TRBD2 agrees at 7 bases. Trimming removed 6 bases from V and 3 bases from J; junction bases left unmatched: 9. The germline V gene encodes CDR1 SEHNR and CDR2 FQNEAQ (reference sequence). The CDR3 has 15 amino acids. CDR3 loop: CASRYGAGFTDTQYF. For the CDR3, the DNA is TGTGCCAGCAGATACGGAGCGGGATTTACAGATACGCAGTATTTT.

The chain couples TRBV20-1 to TRBJ2-1; the D gene is possibly TRBD2 (5 bases). This CDR3 has 13 amino acids. CDR1 and CDR2 from the germline V gene are DFQATT and SNEGSKA (reference sequence). The ends were cut back, 3 bases at V and 10 bases at J, with 16 bases in the middle. The CDR3 DNA follows: TGCAGTGCTAGTCGAGTTTCTGAGGGCGAGCAGTTCTTC. This encodes CSASRVSEGEQFF.

The chain couples TRBV7-2 to TRBJ2-3; no firm D call. The germline V gene has CDR1 SGHTA and CDR2 FQGNSA. The CDR3 is 15 residues long. V was shortened by 2 bases and J by 0 bases, with 9 bases between the two germline ends. This CDR3 reads CASSLLLGSTDTQYF. In DNA form, the CDR3 reads TGTGCCAGCAGCTTATTGCTAGGTAGCACAGATACGCAGTATTTT.

This clonotype was counted at least ten times. The chain couples TRBV11-2 to TRBJ1-2; D call uncertain. The V gene lost 5 bases and the J gene lost 5 bases, with 21 bases spanning the gap. Germline V CDR1 and CDR2: SGHAT, FQNNGV. The CDR3 extends over 16 amino acids. CDR3 region: CASSPLVSGRGYGYTF. The CDR3 nucleotides are TGTGCCAGCAGCCCCTTGGTGAGCGGGCGCGGTTATGGCTACACCTTC.

This clonotype has more than one count but fewer than ten. The chain couples TRBV4-3 to TRBJ2-2, with D possibly being TRBD2 (6 bases). CDR1 is LGHNA, CDR2 YSLEER, per germline. The length of the CDR3 is 17 residues. Trimming removed 0 bases at V and 0 bases at J, with 11 bases between. The DNA of the CDR3 is TGCGCCAGCAGCCAAGAACCGGGACTTGCGAACACCGGGGAGCTGTTTTTT. Translation gives CASSQEPGLANTGELFF.

The V call is TRBV2, the J call TRBJ2-5, with unresolved D. CDR1 is SNHLY, CDR2 FYNNEI, per germline. V lost 4 bases, J lost 3 bases, and 12 bases lay in between. The CDR3 has 14 amino acids. In DNA, the CDR3 is TGTGCCAGCAGTGGGGCGAGGAGTAAAGAGACCCAGTACTTC. Translation gives CASSGARSKETQYF.

This clonotype was found many times. The rearrangement uses TRBV9 and TRBJ2-3; D ambiguous. This CDR3 has 13 residues. Germline V gives CDR1 SGDLS, CDR2 YYNGEE. V lost 4 bases, J lost 5 bases, and 11 bases lay in between. The CDR3 bases are TGTGCCAGCAGCCCCAACACGGGAGATACGCAGTATTTT. Translating it yields CASSPNTGDTQYF.

A few counts support this clonotype. V usage is TRBV6-5 and J usage is TRBJ2-3; D uncertain. Trimming removed 2 bases from V and 4 bases from J, with 22 bases in between. The CDR3 covers 18 residues. CDR1 is MNHEY and CDR2 is SVGAGI in the germline V gene. CDR3 coding DNA: TGTGCCAGCAGTTACGCGCCCGGGCCCCCTACTCGGGCAGATACGCAGTATTTT. This sequence encodes CASSYAPGPPTRADTQYF.

The chain couples TRBV7-2 to TRBJ1-1; 8 nucleotides align to TRBD1. After removal of 4 bases from V and 4 bases from J, the junction contained 8 bases not matched to a gene. CDR1 is SGHTA and CDR2 is FQGNSA in the germline V gene. The CDR3 covers 15 residues. CDR3 nucleotides: TGTGCCAGCAGCTCCGGACAGGGTTTCATCACTGAAGCTTTCTTT. Its translation: CASSSGQGFITEAFF.

This clonotype was counted ten times or more. CDR3 nucleotide sequence: TGCGCCAGCAGCCAAGGGATGTCGGGGGTGGGGGAGACCCAGTACTTC. Amino acid sequence: CASSQGMSGVGETQYF. This rearrangement joins TRBV4-3 to TRBJ2-5, with D tentatively TRBD2 (6 bases). CDR1 and CDR2 from the germline V gene are LGHNA and YSLEER. Deletions cut 1 base from V and 5 bases from J, with 17 bases between. CDR3 length: 16 residues.